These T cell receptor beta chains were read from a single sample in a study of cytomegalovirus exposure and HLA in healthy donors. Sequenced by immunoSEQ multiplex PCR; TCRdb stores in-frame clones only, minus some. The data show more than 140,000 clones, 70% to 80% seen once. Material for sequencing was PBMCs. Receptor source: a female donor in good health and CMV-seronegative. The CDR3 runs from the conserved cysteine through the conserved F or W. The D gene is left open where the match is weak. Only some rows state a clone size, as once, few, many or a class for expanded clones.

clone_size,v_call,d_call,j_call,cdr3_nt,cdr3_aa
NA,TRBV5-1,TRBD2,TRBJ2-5,TGCGCCAGCAGCTTACCGAGCGGGGGGGCCGGAGAGCAGTACTTC,CASSLPSGGAGEQYF
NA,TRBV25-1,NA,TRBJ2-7,TGTGCCTCGGGATTTATCTACGAGCAGTACTTC,CASGFIYEQYF
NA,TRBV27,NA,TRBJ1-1,TGTGCCAGCGAACGCGCAGGGCAAAACACTGAAGCTTTCTTT,CASERAGQNTEAFF
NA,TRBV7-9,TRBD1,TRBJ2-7,TGTGCCAGCAGCCTCGACAGGGACGCTTCCTACGAGCAGTACTTC,CASSLDRDASYEQYF
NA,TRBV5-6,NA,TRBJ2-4,TGTGCCAGCAGGAAGACAGGGGAGGGGGCCAAAAACATTCAGTACTTC,CASRKTGEGAKNIQYF
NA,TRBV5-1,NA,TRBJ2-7,TGCGCCAGCAGCTTCTTCCCGGGGGATGAGCAGTACTTC,CASSFFPGDEQYF
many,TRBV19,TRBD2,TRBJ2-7,TGTGCCAGTACTAGCCGGGGGGGAGAGCAGTACTTC,CASTSRGGEQYF
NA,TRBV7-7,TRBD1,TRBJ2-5,TGTGCTAGCAGCTTTGGACAGGCGCAAGAGACCCAGTACTTC,CASSFGQAQETQYF
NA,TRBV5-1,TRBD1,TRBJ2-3,TGCGCCAGCAGCTCGGACCCAGGGGGTACAGATACGCAGTATTTT,CASSSDPGGTDTQYF
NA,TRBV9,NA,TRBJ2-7,TGTGCCAGCAGCGTAGGGGGAGAGACCTACGAGCAGTACTTC,CASSVGGETYEQYF
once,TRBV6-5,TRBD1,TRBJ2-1,TGTGCCAGCAGTTGGACAGGGGATAACCCCTACAATGAGCAGTTCTTC,CASSWTGDNPYNEQFF
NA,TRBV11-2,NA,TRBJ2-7,TGTGCCAGCAGCTTAGGGGGCGGAGGGCGTGTCAACGAGCAGTACTTC,CASSLGGGGRVNEQYF
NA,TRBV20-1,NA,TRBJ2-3,TGCAGTCCCCTCGGAGATACGCAGTATTTT,CSPLGDTQYF
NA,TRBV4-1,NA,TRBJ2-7,TGCGCCAGCAGCCCCGGTTACGAGCAGTACTTC,CASSPGYEQYF
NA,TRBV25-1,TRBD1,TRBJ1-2,TGTGCCAGCCTGCAGGGGGGCTATGGCTACACCTTC,CASLQGGYGYTF
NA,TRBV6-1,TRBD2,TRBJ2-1,TGTGCCAGCAGTGGAGAGACTAGCGGGAGTGTAACCTACAATGAGCAGTTCTTC,CASSGETSGSVTYNEQFF
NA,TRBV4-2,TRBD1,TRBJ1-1,TGTGCCAGCAGCCAAGCCAAGACAGGGGGAACTGAAGCTTTCTTT,CASSQAKTGGTEAFF
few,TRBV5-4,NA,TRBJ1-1,TGTGCCAGCAGCTTGGCCCGGAACACTGAAGCTTTCTTT,CASSLARNTEAFF
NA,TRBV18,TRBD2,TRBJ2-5,TGTGCCAGCTCAGGACTAGCGGGGGCTATCCAAGAGACCCAGTACTTC,CASSGLAGAIQETQYF
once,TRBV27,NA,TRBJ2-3,TGTGCCAGCAGTTTTCTCAGTCCTAGCACAGATACGCAGTATTTT,CASSFLSPSTDTQYF
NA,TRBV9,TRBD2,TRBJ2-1,TGTGCCAGCAGCGTAGTAGAAACTAGCGGGAGACTAGAGCAGTTCTTC,CASSVVETSGRLEQFF
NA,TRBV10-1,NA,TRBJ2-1,TGCGCCAGCAGTCCCGGGATGGCCAATGAGCAGTTCTTC,CASSPGMANEQFF
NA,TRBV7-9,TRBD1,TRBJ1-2,TGTTCCAGCAGCTTAGAGGGGGCGCATGGCTACACCTTC,CSSSLEGAHGYTF
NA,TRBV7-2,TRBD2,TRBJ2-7,TGTGCCAGCAGCTTAAGGGGTAGCGGGGGGGAAGAGCAGTACTTC,CASSLRGSGGEEQYF
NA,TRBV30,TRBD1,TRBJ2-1,TGTGCCTGGAGTGCGGGGACAGGGTTGGGCAATGAGCAGTTCTTC,CAWSAGTGLGNEQFF
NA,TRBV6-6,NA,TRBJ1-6,TGTGCCAGCAGCCATTATTCACCCCTCCACTTT,CASSHYSPLHF
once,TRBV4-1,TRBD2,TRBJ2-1,TGCGCCAGCAGCCTCACGACTAGCAGCTCCTACAATGAGCAGTTCTTC,CASSLTTSSSYNEQFF
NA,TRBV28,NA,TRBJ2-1,TGTGCCAGCCGCCCAGGGGCGGGAGTATCCTACAATGAGCAGTTCTTC,CASRPGAGVSYNEQFF
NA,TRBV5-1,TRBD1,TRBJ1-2,TGCGCCAGCAGCTCACCGGGACAGGCGGACCCCTCCTATGGCTACACCTTC,CASSSPGQADPSYGYTF
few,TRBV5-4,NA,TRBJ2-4,TGTGCCAGCAGCCGTGACAGAAACATTCAGTACTTC,CASSRDRNIQYF
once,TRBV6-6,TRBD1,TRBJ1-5,TGTGCCAGCAGTTCAGGGGGGAATCAGCCCCAGCATTTT,CASSSGGNQPQHF
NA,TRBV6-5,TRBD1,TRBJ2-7,TGTGCCAGCAGTGAAATTGGGACAGACTACGAGCAGTACTTC,CASSEIGTDYEQYF
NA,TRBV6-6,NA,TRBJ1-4,TGTGCCAGCAGTTACTTTTCAGGACATAGGGGTGAAAAACTGTTTTTT,CASSYFSGHRGEKLFF
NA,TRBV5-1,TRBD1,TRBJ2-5,TGCGCCAGCAGCCAGGACAGGGGCCACCTCCAAGAGACCCAGTACTTC,CASSQDRGHLQETQYF
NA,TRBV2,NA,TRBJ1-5,TGTGCCAGCAGTGTCGGTTCGGATCAGCCCCAGCATTTT,CASSVGSDQPQHF
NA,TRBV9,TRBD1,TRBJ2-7,TGTGCCAGCAGCGTAGGAGGGGGCCGGTCCTACGAGCAGTACTTC,CASSVGGGRSYEQYF
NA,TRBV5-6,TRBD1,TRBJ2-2,TGTGCCAGCAGCCCGACAGGGGGATTGAACACCGGGGAGCTGTTTTTT,CASSPTGGLNTGELFF
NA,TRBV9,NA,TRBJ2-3,TGTGCCAGCAGCGTAGAAGCGTCGCCTACAGATACGCAGTATTTT,CASSVEASPTDTQYF
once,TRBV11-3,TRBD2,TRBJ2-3,TGTGCCAGCAGCTCTCTCGGACTAGCGGAGCCTAGCACAGATACGCAGTATTTT,CASSSLGLAEPSTDTQYF
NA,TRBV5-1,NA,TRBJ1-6,TGCGCCAGCAGCCTTCGTAGACAGGACAATAATTCACCCCTCCACTTT,CASSLRRQDNNSPLHF
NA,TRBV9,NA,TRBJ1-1,TGTGCCAGCAGCGCAGAAATGACAGGGAACACTGAAGCTTTCTTT,CASSAEMTGNTEAFF
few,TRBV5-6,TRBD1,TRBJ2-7,TGTGCCAGCACCATGACAGGGGCCTACGAGCAGTACTTC,CASTMTGAYEQYF
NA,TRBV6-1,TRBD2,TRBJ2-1,TGTGCCAGCAGTGTGGCCGCGGGGGGGGCTACCAATGAGCAGTTCTTC,CASSVAAGGATNEQFF
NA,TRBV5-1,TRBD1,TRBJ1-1,TGCGCCAGCTACCGTAATGCGGGACAGCCGAACACTGAAGCTTTCTTT,CASYRNAGQPNTEAFF
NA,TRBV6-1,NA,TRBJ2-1,TGTGCCAGTTTTACACCCAACAATGAGCAGTTCTTC,CASFTPNNEQFF
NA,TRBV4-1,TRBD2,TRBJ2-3,TGCGCCAGCAGCCAAGCCCAACTAGCGGGGGGTTCAAATACGCAGTATTTT,CASSQAQLAGGSNTQYF
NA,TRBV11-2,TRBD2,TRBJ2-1,TGTGCCAGCAGCTTGGGACTAGCGACTAATGAGCAGTTCTTC,CASSLGLATNEQFF
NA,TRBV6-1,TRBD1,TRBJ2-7,TGTGCCAGCAGCCGGGACAGGGGCTACGAGCAGTACTTC,CASSRDRGYEQYF
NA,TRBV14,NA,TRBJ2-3,TGTGCCAGCAGCCAAGATGTCCGGGCAGCGGAAGGCCCCACAGATACGCAGTATTTT,CASSQDVRAAEGPTDTQYF